This T cell receptor (beta chain) emerged from a study of long-term antiretroviral therapy in people with HIV (dated by TCRdb to between 2022 and 2023). Looking at the study overall: The earliest samples were collected about a decade before the 2015 WHO recommendation for immediate ART, when ART was typically delayed until CD4 counts fell. The cohort contributed 150 to 200 cryopreserved PBMC samples from under 35 adults with confirmed HIV infection, collected serially over a mean of 6 years (range 1-12). No cross-contamination during QIAcube processing turned up in test extractions that ran a monoclonal T-cell line alongside 30 to 40 polyclonal samples. This retrospective serial study examined whether starting ART and sustained HIV suppression were associated with changes in the composition and diversity of the TRB repertoire in peripheral blood. Among the approximately 27 participants with HIV, approximately 10 were female.

About this clone itself: The antigen it binds to is not known. Qualities for individual bases were not recorded, and no much larger clone is one base off.

CDR1 and CDR2, looked up from the germline V gene, are SGHTA and FQGNSA. V is cut by 0 bases and J by 6 bases, and the space between the germline ends is 9 bases. The CDR3 holds 13 amino acids from the cysteine to the phenylalanine. The retained sequence is limited to the CDR3, 39 bases, with the frame set at the first base. Findings and caveats that apply to the study as a whole: Owing to limited PBMC availability, only the TCR beta chain was sequenced, without alpha chain pairing. Expanded TRB clones identified before ART initiation dominated the repertoire across all time points, though the dominance fluctuated and decreased in many PLHIV after ART. Narrower CDR3 length ranges were observed in HIV repertoires than in controls, and an antigen-experienced repertoire with only a slight naive shift after ART was suggested by the network structure. A significant increase in TRB diversity was found to be associated with ART initiation, although TRB diversity was observed to remain significantly below that of transplant donor controls even after long-term ART. The samples span the years 2004 to 2017, and the ART regimens used may be less effective than current regimens. Inferences about post-ART repertoire changes are limited because no data were available on ART adherence, viral resistance or therapy changes. Because pre-ART samples had limited cell numbers, unsorted PBMC were profiled rather than sorted CD4+ and CD8+ T cells.

The immunoSEQ hsTCRB v3.0 assay was used at survey level resolution to sequence the TRB variable region. The target sequencing depth for TRB was roughly 35,000-50,000 T-cell genomes per sample. Pooled TRB libraries were sequenced on an Illumina MiSeq with a v3 150-cycle kit. In the original analysis: Repertoire analysis ran in R within a reproducible Nextflow workflow covering QC, data transformation and analysis. LymphoSeq2, an R package for exploring AIRR-Seq data, was used to implement the custom analyses. A handful of samples that yielded fewer than 5000 total TRB sequences were excluded, so that fewer than 200 HIV repertoires were analyzed. Of the roughly 180 retained HIV repertoires, almost 60 were collected before and roughly 130 after ART initiation. Repertoires were downsampled to 5000 TRB nucleotide sequences, and summary statistics were averaged over 100 downsampling iterations. The analysis kept only TRB sequences whose CDR3 regions were at least seven amino acids long. Two measures captured diversity: a Shannon entropy-derived clonality score and the Gini coefficient. In repertoire networks, the top 5000 CDR3 amino acid sequences were linked whenever an edit distance of one separated two sequences. For TRB CDR3 amino acid sequences, antigen specificity groups and MHC restriction were predicted with GLIPH2. To flag known CMV, EBV, HIV or tissue antigen associations, CDR3 amino acid sequences were matched against VDJdb and McPAS-TCR. Pre-ART, post-ART and control groups were compared with Wilcoxon signed-rank tests and Holm-Bonferroni correction. TCRdb stores this immuneACCESS table with in-frame sequences only. Part of the clones is absent; in the studies checked, under half of the shortfall reflects unresolved V genes, and no reason is known for the rest. Clone size and the V and J calls come from that table; the DNA yielded D and trimming. This sample comprises about 21,000 clones, about nine tenths of them detected only once. Roughly 9.8% of the sample is taken by the ten largest.

Inclusion was restricted to participants for whom at least one PBMC sample before ART initiation and at least two post-ART samples were available. All participants with HIV were treated in the United States of America. Before DNA extraction, cryopreserved samples of 1-10 million PBMC were thawed and washed. At the time of the earliest PBMC sample, participants with HIV were aged between roughly 20 and 54 years. Per participant, PBMC samples came from 1-4 timepoints prior to ART initiation and 2-8 timepoints following ART initiation, for a median of 7 samples. Serial HIV viral load, CD4+ T-cell count, ART history and demographic data were obtained for every participant. Genomic DNA was extracted from unsorted PBMC with a Qiagen kit on a QIAcube, processed in batches of 12 samples.

In this chain, TRBV7-2 is recombined with TRBJ2-7, with no reliable assignment of the D segment. The sample here was unsorted PBMCs, taken approximately 4.5 years before starting antiretroviral therapy. This TCR was recovered from a woman between 25 and 40 years old with HIV. The CDR3 protein: CASSLAVYREQYF. The base sequence is TGTGCCAGCAGCTTAGCCGTTTATCGCGAGCAGTACTTC.